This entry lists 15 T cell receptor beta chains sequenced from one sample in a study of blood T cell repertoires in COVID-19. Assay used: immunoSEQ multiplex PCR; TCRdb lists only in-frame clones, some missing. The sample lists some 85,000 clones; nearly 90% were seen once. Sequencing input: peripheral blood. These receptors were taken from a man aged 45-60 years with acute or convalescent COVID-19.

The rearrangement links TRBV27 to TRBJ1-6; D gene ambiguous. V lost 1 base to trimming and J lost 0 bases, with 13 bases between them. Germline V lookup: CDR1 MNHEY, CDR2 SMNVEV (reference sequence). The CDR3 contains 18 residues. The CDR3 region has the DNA TGTGCCAGCAGTTTATTCGCAGGCCCGAGCTCCTATAATTCACCCCTCCACTTT. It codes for CASSLFAGPSSYNSPLHF.

The CDR3 is CASSSGLAGGSTTDTQYF. The DNA of the CDR3 is TGCGCCAGCAGCTCGGGACTAGCGGGGGGTTCTACCACAGATACGCAGTATTTT. The chain uses TRBV5-1 and TRBJ2-3; the match to TRBD2 covers 15 bases. The CDR3 is 18 amino acids. The J segment lost 2 bases and the V segment lost 3 bases, leaving 7 bases of the junction unmatched. Germline V gives CDR1 SGHRS, CDR2 YFSETQ.

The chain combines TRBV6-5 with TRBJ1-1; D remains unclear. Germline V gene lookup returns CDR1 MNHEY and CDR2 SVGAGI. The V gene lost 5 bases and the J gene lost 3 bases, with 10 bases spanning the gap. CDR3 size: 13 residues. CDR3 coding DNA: TGTGCCAGCAGTCGCCAGCGATACACTGAAGCTTTCTTT. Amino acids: CASSRQRYTEAFF.

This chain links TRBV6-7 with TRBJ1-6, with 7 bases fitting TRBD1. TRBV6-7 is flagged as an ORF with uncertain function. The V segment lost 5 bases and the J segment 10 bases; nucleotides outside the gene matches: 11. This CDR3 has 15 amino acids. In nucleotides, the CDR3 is TGTGCCAGCAGTCACCGACAGGGAAACGGGTCACCCCTCCACTTT. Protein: CASSHRQGNGSPLHF.

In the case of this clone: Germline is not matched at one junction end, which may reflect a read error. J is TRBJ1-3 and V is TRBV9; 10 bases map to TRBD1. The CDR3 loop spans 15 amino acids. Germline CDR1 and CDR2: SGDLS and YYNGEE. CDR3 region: CASSLGTGAGNTIYF. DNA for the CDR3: TGTGCCAGCAGTCTCGGGACAGGGGCTGGGAACACCATATATTTT.

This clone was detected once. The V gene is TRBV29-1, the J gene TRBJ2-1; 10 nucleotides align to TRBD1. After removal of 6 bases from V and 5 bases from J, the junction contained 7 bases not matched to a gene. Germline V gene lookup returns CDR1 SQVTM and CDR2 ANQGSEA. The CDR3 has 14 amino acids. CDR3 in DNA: TGCAGCGTCCAGACAGGGGGCTTCAACAATGAGCAGTTCTTC. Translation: CSVQTGGFNNEQFF.

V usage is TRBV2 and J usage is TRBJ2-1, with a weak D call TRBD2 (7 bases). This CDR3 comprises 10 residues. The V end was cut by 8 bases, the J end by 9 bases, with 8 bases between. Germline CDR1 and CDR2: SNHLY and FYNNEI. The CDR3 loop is CASAGAEQFF. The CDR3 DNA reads TGTGCCAGCGCGGGGGCTGAGCAGTTCTTC.

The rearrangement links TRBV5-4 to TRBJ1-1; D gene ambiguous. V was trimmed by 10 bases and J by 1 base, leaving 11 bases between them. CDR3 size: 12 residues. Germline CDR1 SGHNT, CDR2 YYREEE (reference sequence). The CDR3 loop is CASTGKNTEAFF. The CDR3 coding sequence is TGTGCCTCCACCGGGAAGAACACTGAAGCTTTCTTT.

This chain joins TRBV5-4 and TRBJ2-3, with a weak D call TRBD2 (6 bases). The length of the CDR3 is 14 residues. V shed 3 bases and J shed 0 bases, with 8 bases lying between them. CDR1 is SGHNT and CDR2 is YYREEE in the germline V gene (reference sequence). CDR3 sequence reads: CASSSAGSTDTQYF. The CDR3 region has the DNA TGTGCCAGCAGCTCCGCGGGAAGCACAGATACGCAGTATTTT. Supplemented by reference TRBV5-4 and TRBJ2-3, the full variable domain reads ETGVTQSPTHLIKTRGQQVTLRCSSQSGHNTVSWYQQALGQGPQFIFQYYREEENGRGNFPPRFSGLQFPNYSSELNVNALELDDSALYLCASSSAGSTDTQYFGPGTRLTVL.

The CDR3 nucleotides are TGTGCCAGCAGCTTATTTGCGGGGGGATGGACACGCTTTTTGGAGACCCAGTACTTC. It specifies CASSLFAGGWTRFLETQYF. The chain combines TRBV13 with TRBJ2-5; 8 bases line up with TRBD2. The CDR3 loop spans 19 amino acids. V shed 2 bases and J 5 bases; nucleotides not matched to a gene: 19. Germline CDR1 and CDR2: PRHDT and FYEKMQ (reference sequence).

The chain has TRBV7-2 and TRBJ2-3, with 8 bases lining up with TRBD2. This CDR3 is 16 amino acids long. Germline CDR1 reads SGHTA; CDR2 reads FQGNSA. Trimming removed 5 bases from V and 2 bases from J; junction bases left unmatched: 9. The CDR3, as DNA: TGTGCCAGCAGCCAAGCCCAGCGGGGGTCCACAGATACGCAGTATTTT. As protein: CASSQAQRGSTDTQYF.

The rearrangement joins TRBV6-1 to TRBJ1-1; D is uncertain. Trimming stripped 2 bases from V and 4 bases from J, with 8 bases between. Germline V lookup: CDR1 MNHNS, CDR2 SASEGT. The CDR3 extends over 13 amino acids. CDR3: CASSELPGTEAFF. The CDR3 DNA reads TGTGCCAGCAGTGAACTACCCGGCACTGAAGCTTTCTTT.

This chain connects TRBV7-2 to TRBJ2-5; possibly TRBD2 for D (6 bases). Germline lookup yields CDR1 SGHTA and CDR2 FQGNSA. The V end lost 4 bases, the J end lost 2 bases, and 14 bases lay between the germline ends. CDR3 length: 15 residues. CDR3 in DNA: TGTGCCAGCAGCTCCCTTCCGGGGGTGCAAGAGACCCAGTACTTC. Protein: CASSSLPGVQETQYF.

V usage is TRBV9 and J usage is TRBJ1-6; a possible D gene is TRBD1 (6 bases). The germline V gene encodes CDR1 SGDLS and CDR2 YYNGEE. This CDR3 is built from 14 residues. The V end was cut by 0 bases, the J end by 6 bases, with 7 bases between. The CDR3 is CASSVEQGNSPLHF. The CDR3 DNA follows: TGTGCCAGCAGCGTAGAACAGGGTAATTCACCCCTCCACTTT.

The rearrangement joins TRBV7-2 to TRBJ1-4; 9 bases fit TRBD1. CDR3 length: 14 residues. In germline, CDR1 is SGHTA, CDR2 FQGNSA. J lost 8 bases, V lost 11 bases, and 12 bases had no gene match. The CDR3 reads CASSRGDRVEKLFF. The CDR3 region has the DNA TGTGCCTCCAGTCGGGGGGACAGGGTCGAAAAACTGTTTTTT.